The 5 T cell receptor beta chains presented below share a single source sample, sequenced in a study of T cells in Graves' hyperthyroidism and ophthalmopathy. TCR beta CDR3 regions were amplified from RNA transcripts. HTBI primers were employed in a first-round RT-PCR of the TCR CDR3. From the multiplex PCR reads, TCRdb called clonotypes with MiXCR, one entry per CDR3 protein. The sample includes more than 550,000 distinct CDR3 sequences, 17% of them seen just once. Sample: blood. These receptors all stem from a man in his fifties or sixties with Graves' hyperthyroidism.

A few counts support this clonotype. This sequence joins TRBV29-1 and TRBJ2-3; D gene ambiguous. The CDR3 runs 13 residues. The germline V gene encodes CDR1 SQVTM and CDR2 ANQGSEA. V was trimmed by 2 bases and J by 4 bases, leaving 10 bases between them. The CDR3 loop is CSVELADADTQYF. CDR3 DNA: TGCAGCGTTGAACTGGCGGATGCAGATACGCAGTATTTT.

This clonotype was detected many times. The chain is built from TRBV7-9 and TRBJ1-1, with D possibly being TRBD1 (6 bases). Per germline, CDR1 SEHNR and CDR2 FQNEAQ (reference sequence). V was cut by 5 bases and J by 1 base, with 11 bases left in between. The CDR3 is 14 residues long. The CDR3 DNA follows: TGTGCCAGCAGCGCCCGACAGGAGAACACTGAAGCTTTCTTT. Amino acids: CASSARQENTEAFF.

This clonotype has at least ten counts. The genes are TRBV5-1 and TRBJ2-7; 7 bases fit TRBD1. Germline-derived CDR1 and CDR2 are SGHRS and YFSETQ. This CDR3 spans 17 amino acids. Germline trimming cut 4 bases from V and 5 bases from J; bases unmatched to any gene: 18. This chain's CDR3 is CASSPAGEGAPLDEQYF. The DNA of the CDR3 is TGCGCCAGCAGCCCGGCGGGCGAGGGGGCACCCCTTGACGAGCAGTACTTC.

The sample holds many counts of this clonotype. The chain has TRBV2 and TRBJ2-1; no clear D gene. The CDR3 contains 12 residues. From germline, CDR1 is SNHLY and CDR2 FYNNEI. V lost 2 bases and J lost 9, with 8 bases in between. This CDR3 is CASSENDIEQFF. CDR3 nucleotides: TGTGCCAGCAGTGAAAACGACATTGAGCAGTTCTTC. Looking up the rest from reference TRBV2 and TRBJ2-1 gives the full variable domain: EPEVTQTPSHQVTQMGQEVILRCVPISNHLYFYWYRQILGQKVEFLVSFYNNEISEKSEIFDDQFSVERPDGSNFTLKIRSTKLEDSAMYFCASSENDIEQFFGPGTRLTVL.

The V and J genes are TRBV7-2 and TRBJ2-7, with a weak D call TRBD1 (6 bases). Per germline, CDR1 SGHTA and CDR2 FQGNSA. CDR3 size: 14 residues. V gave up 5 bases and J gave up 4 bases, with 15 bases separating them. CDR3 DNA: TGTGCCAGCAGCGAACAGGGAATTCAATACGAGCAGTACTTC. Amino acid sequence: CASSEQGIQYEQYF.